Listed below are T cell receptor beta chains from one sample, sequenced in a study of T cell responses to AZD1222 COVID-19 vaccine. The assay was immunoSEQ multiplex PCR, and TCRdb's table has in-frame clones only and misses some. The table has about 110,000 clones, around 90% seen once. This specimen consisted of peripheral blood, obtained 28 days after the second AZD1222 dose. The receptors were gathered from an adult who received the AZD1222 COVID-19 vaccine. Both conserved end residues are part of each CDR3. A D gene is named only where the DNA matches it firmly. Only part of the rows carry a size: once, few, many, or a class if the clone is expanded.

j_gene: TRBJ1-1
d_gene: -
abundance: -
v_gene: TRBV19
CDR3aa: CASSIASVLARNTEAFF
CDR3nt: TGTGCCAGTAGTATAGCCTCCGTCTTAGCCCGAAACACTGAAGCTTTCTTT

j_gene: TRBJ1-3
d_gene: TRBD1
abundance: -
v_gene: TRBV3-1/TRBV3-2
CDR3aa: CASSPRQGGGNTIYF
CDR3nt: TGTGCCAGCAGCCCCCGACAGGGAGGTGGAAACACCATATATTTT

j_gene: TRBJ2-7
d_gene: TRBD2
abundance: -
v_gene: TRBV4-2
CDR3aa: CASSQDPTSAGYEQYF
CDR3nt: TGTGCCAGCAGCCAAGATCCAACTAGCGCCGGCTACGAGCAGTACTTC

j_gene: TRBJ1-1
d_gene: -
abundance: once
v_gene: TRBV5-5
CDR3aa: CASSPVARSLNTEAFF
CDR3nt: TGTGCCAGCAGCCCGGTCGCCCGCAGCTTAAACACTGAAGCTTTCTTT

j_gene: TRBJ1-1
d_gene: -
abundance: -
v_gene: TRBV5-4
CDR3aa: CASSAATGPGAFF
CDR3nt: TGTGCCAGCAGCGCCGCAACAGGGCCGGGGGCTTTCTTT

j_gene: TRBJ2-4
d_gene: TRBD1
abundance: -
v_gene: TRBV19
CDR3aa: CASSPTGVGNIQYF
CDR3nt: TGTGCCAGTAGTCCGACAGGGGTTGGAAACATTCAGTACTTC

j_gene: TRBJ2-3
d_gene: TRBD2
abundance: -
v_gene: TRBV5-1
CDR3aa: CASSFSGVGTDTQYF
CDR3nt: TGCGCCAGCAGCTTTAGCGGGGTCGGCACAGATACGCAGTATTTT

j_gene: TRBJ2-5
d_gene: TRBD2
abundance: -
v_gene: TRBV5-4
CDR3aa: CASSSSGGARQETQYF
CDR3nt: TGTGCCAGCAGCTCTAGCGGGGGGGCGCGCCAAGAGACCCAGTACTTC

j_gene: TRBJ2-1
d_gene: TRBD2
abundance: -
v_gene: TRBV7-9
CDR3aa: CASTSGGLYNEQFF
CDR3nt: TGTGCCAGCACCAGCGGGGGGTTGTACAATGAGCAGTTCTTC

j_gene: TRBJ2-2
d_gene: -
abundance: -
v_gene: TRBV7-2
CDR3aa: CASSLKGLHTGELFF
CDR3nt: TGTGCCAGCAGCTTAAAAGGACTGCACACCGGGGAGCTGTTTTTT

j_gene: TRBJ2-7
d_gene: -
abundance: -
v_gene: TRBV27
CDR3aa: CASSFTVSTIKQYF
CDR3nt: TGTGCCAGCAGTTTCACAGTGTCTACGATAAAGCAGTACTTC

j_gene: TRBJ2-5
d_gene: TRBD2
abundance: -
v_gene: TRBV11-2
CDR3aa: CASSLEVAGIQETQYF
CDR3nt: TGTGCCAGCAGCTTAGAGGTAGCGGGGATCCAAGAGACCCAGTACTTC

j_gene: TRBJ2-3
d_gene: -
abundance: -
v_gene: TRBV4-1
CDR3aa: CASSQERDTQYF
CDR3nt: TGCGCCAGCAGCCAAGAAAGGGATACGCAGTATTTT